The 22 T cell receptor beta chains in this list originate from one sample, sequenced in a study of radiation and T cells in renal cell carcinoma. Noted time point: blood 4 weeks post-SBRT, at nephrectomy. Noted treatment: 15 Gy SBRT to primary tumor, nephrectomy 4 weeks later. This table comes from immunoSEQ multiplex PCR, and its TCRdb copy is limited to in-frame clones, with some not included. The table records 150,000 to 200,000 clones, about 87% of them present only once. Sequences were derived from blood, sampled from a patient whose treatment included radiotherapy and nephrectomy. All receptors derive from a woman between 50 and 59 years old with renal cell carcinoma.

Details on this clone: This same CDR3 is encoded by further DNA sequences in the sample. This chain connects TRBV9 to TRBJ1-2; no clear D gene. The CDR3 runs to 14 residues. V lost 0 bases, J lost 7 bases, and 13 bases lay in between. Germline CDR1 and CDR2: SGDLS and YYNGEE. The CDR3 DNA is TGTGCCAGCAGCGTAGTGCCGGATTTGGGTGGCTACACCTTC. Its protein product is CASSVVPDLGGYTF.

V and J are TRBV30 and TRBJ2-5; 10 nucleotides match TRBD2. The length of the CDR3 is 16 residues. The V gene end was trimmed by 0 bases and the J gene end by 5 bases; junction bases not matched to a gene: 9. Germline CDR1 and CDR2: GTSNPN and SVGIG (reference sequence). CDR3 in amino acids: CAWSVMASGGRETQYF. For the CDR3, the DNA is TGTGCCTGGAGTGTAATGGCTAGCGGGGGCCGGGAGACCCAGTACTTC.

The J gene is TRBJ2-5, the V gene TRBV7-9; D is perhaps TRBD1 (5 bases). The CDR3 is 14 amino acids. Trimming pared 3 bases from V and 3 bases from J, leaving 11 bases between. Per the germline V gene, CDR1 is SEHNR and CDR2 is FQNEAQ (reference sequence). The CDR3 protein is CASSFEGVEETQYF. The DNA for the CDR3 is TGTGCCAGCAGCTTTGAAGGGGTCGAAGAGACCCAGTACTTC.

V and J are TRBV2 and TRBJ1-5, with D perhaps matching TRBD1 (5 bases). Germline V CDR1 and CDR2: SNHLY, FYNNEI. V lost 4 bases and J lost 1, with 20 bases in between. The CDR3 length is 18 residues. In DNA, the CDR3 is TGTGCCAGCAGTGGTGACAGATTAAGGTGGGTGAGCAATCAGCCCCAGCATTTT. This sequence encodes CASSGDRLRWVSNQPQHF.

The DNA of the CDR3 is TGCGCCAGCAGCTTGGGGGGAGCGCACCTCCAAGAGACCCAGTACTTC. It encodes CASSLGGAHLQETQYF. The rearrangement joins TRBV5-1 to TRBJ2-5, with D possibly being TRBD2 (5 bases). The CDR3 totals 16 residues. Germline loops: CDR1 SGHRS, CDR2 YFSETQ. The V end was cut by 0 bases, the J end by 1 base, with 13 bases between.

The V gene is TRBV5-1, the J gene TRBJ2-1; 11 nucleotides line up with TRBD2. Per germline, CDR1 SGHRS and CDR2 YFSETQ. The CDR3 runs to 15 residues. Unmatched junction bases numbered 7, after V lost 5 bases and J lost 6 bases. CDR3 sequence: CASSTTSGGTNEQFF. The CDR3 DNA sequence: TGCGCCAGCAGTACCACTAGCGGGGGTACCAATGAGCAGTTCTTC.

The CDR3 region has the DNA TGTGCCAGCAGCGTAGATTTAGGGGCAGGGATGAACACTGAAGCTTTCTTT. Translation gives CASSVDLGAGMNTEAFF. V is TRBV9 and J is TRBJ1-1, with D possibly matching TRBD1 (5 bases). Trimming stripped 0 bases from V and 0 bases from J, with 15 bases between. The CDR3 sequence is 17 residues long. Germline V gene lookup returns CDR1 SGDLS and CDR2 YYNGEE.

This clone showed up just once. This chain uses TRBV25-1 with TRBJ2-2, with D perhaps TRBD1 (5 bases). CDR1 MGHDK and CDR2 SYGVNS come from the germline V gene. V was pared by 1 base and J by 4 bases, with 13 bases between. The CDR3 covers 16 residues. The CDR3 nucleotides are TGTGCCAGCAGTGAATTGGGTGGGCAGGGCACCGGGGAGCTGTTTTTT. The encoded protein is CASSELGGQGTGELFF.

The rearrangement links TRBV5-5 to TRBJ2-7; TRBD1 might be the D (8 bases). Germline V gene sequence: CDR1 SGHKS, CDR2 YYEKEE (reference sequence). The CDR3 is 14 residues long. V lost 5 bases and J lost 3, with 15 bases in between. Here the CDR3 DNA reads TGTGCCAGCAGTATACAGGGGGGGAGCTACGAGCAGTACTTC. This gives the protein CASSIQGGSYEQYF.

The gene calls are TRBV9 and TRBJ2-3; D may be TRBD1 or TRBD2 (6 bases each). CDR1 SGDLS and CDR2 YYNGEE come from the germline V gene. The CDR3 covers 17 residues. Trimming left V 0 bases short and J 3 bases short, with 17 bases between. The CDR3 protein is CASSVGGGGRWTDTQYF. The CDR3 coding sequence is TGTGCCAGCAGCGTAGGTGGAGGGGGGCGATGGACAGATACGCAGTATTTT.

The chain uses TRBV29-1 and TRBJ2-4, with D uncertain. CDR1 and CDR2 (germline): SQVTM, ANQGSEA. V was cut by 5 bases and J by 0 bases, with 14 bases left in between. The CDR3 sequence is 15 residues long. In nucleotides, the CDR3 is TGCAGCGTTTATTTAGGCGATCTAGCCAAAAACATTCAGTACTTC. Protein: CSVYLGDLAKNIQYF.

CDR3 bases: TGTGCCAGCAGCTTGGGGACTAGCATTGAGACCCAGTACTTC. It specifies CASSLGTSIETQYF. The chain employs TRBV5-8 and TRBJ2-5; 8 nucleotides line up with TRBD2. Trimming removed 0 bases from V and 5 bases from J; junction bases left unmatched: 3. CDR3 size: 14 residues. The germline V gene encodes CDR1 SGHTS and CDR2 YDEGEE.

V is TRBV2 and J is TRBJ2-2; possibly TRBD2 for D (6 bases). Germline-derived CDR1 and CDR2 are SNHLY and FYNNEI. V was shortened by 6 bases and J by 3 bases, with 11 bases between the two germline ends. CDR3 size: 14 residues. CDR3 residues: CASREGPHTGELFF. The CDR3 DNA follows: TGTGCCAGCAGGGAGGGACCGCACACCGGGGAGCTGTTTTTT.

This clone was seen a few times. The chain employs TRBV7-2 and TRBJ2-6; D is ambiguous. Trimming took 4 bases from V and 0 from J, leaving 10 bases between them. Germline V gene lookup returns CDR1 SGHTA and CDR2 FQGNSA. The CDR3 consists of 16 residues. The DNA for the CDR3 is TGTGCCAGCAGCTCCTTTGGGAACTCTGGGGCCAACGTCCTGACTTTC. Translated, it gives CASSSFGNSGANVLTF.

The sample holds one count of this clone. In nucleotides, the CDR3 is TGCGCCAGCAGCTTGGAGGCGTCCTCCTACGAGCAGTACTTC. Amino acids: CASSLEASSYEQYF. The chain couples TRBV5-1 to TRBJ2-7; the D is unclear. V was shortened by 0 bases and J by 0 bases, with 7 bases between the two germline ends. The CDR3 extends over 14 amino acids. CDR1 and CDR2 from the germline V gene are SGHRS and YFSETQ.

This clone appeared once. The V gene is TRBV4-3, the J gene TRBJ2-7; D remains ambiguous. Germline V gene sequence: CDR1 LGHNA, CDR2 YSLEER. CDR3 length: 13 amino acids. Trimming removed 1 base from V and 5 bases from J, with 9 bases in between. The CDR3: CASSQAKFNEQYF. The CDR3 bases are TGCGCCAGCAGCCAAGCGAAGTTCAACGAGCAGTACTTC.

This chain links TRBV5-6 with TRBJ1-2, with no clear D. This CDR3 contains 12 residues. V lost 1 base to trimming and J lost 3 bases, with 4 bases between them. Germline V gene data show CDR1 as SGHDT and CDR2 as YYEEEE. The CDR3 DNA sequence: TGTGCCAGCAGCTTGACAGACTATGGCTACACCTTC. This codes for CASSLTDYGYTF.

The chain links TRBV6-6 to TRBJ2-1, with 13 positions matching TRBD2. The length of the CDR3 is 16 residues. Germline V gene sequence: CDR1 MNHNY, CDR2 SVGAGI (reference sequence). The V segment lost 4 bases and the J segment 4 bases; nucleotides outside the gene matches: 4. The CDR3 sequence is CASSSTTSGGYNEQFF. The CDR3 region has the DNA TGTGCCAGCAGTTCCACGACTAGCGGGGGGTACAATGAGCAGTTCTTC.

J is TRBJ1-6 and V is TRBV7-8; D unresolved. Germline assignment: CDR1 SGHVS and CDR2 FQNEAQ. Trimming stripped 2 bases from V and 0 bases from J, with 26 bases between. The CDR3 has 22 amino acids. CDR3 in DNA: TGTGCCAGCAGCTTATCACCTAGGGTTCCCAATGAATTGAGCTCCTATAATTCACCCCTCCACTTT. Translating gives CASSLSPRVPNELSSYNSPLHF.

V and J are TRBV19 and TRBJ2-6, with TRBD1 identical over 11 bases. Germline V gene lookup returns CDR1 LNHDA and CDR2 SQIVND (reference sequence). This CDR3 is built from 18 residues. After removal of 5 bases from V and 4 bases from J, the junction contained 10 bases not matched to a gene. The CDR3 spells CASSRGRTGGSGANVLTF. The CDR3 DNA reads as TGTGCCAGTAGTCGGGGGCGGACAGGGGGCTCCGGGGCCAACGTCCTGACTTTC.

CDR3 in amino acids: CASSDSVAGFNYGYTF. The CDR3 region has the DNA TGTGCCAGCAGTGATAGTGTAGCAGGGTTTAACTATGGCTACACCTTC. This sequence joins TRBV6-1 and TRBJ1-2; perhaps TRBD1 as D (5 bases). Germline CDR1 MNHNS, CDR2 SASEGT. The V gene lost 3 bases and the J gene lost 1 base, with 15 bases spanning the gap. This CDR3 contains 16 residues.

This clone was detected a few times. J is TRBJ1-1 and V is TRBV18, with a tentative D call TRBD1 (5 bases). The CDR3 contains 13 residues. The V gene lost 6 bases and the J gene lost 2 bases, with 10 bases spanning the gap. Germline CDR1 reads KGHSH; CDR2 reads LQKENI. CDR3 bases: TGTGCCAGCTCTCTGGACATTAACACTGAAGCTTTCTTT. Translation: CASSLDINTEAFF. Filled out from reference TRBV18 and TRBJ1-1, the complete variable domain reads NAGVMQNPRHLVRRRGQEARLRCSPMKGHSHVYWYRQLPEEGLKFMVYLQKENIIDESGMPKERFSAEFPKEGPSILRIQQVVRGDSAAYFCASSLDINTEAFFGQGTRLTVV.